Below, 26 T cell receptor beta chains from the same sample are listed, as sequenced in a study of shared clonotypes between healthy human individuals. Clones were read by immunoSEQ multiplex PCR, and TCRdb kept only the in-frame ones, dropping some. The table records about 490,000 clones, 79% of them present only once. Material for sequencing was PBMCs. The receptors originated from a woman aged 40 to 50 in good health. Some clones in this sample may be carry-over from other donors' samples.

Worth noting for this clone: A much larger clone is a single base away; this may be a read error. The rearrangement links TRBV14 to TRBJ2-2; D is unresolved. The V and J ends lost 1 base and 4 bases respectively, with 4 bases between them. Germline V gene lookup returns CDR1 SGHDN and CDR2 FVKESK. There are 13 residues in the CDR3. CDR3 in amino acids: CASSQVGTGELFF. The DNA of the CDR3 is TGTGCCAGCAGCCAAGTGGGCACCGGGGAGCTGTTTTTT.

This clone was observed a handful of times. The chain employs TRBV7-9 and TRBJ2-1; maybe TRBD1 (6 bases). This CDR3 contains 17 residues. The V gene's germline CDR1 is SEHNR and CDR2 FQNEAQ (reference sequence). Trimming pared 5 bases from V and 3 bases from J, leaving 20 bases between. The CDR3 region is CASSLSRPGVGYNEQFF. In DNA, the CDR3 is TGTGCCAGCAGCCTTTCCCGTCCAGGGGTGGGCTACAATGAGCAGTTCTTC.

The chain uses TRBV4-1 and TRBJ2-1; a weak D match, TRBD2 (5 bases). Deletions cut 1 base from V and 3 bases from J, with 10 bases between. CDR1 and CDR2 from the germline V gene are MGHRA and YSYEKL. The CDR3 runs to 15 residues. The CDR3 spells CASSQAPGSYNEQFF. The CDR3 DNA follows: TGCGCCAGCAGCCAAGCCCCGGGAAGCTACAATGAGCAGTTCTTC.

This clone was observed a single time. This sequence joins TRBV6-5 and TRBJ2-7; 7 bases fit TRBD2. The CDR3 runs 14 residues. Germline CDR1 MNHEY, CDR2 SVGAGI. V lost 2 bases, J lost 3 bases, and 4 bases stayed unmatched. CDR3 loop: CASSYRLAHYEQYF. The CDR3 DNA sequence: TGTGCCAGCAGTTACCGACTAGCCCACTACGAGCAGTACTTC.

The genes are TRBV27 and TRBJ2-7; TRBD1 matches at 8 bases. With V trimmed by 3 bases and J by 6 bases, 13 bases remained unmatched. The germline CDR1 and CDR2 sequences are MNHEY and SMNVEV (reference sequence). The CDR3 length is 16 residues. CDR3: CASSFGQGRGPVEQYF. CDR3 sequence (DNA): TGTGCCAGCAGTTTCGGACAGGGTAGGGGACCCGTCGAGCAGTACTTC.

The chain carries TRBV9 and TRBJ2-2; 9 nucleotides align to TRBD2. J lost 0 bases, V lost 10 bases, and 4 bases had no gene match. CDR1 is SGDLS, CDR2 YYNGEE, per germline. The CDR3 is 14 amino acids. For the CDR3, the DNA is TGTGCCTCTAGCGGGGACCCGAACACCGGGGAGCTGTTTTTT. This encodes CASSGDPNTGELFF.

This clone was recorded a few times. The chain is built from TRBV28 and TRBJ2-1; 7 bases line up with TRBD2. The trim removed 8 bases at V and 1 base at J, leaving 5 bases unmatched. The length of the CDR3 is 14 residues. Germline assignment: CDR1 MDHEN and CDR2 SYDVKM. CDR3 residues: CASADGGSYNEQFF. CDR3 nucleotide sequence: TGTGCCAGCGCCGACGGGGGGTCCTACAATGAGCAGTTCTTC.

This clone appeared a few times. The chain combines TRBV4-1 with TRBJ1-3; D might be TRBD1 (5 bases). CDR1 is MGHRA, CDR2 YSYEKL, per germline. The CDR3 covers 13 residues. With 8 bases removed from V and 0 bases from J, the gap between germline ends came to 8 bases. CDR3: CASRGDSGNTIYF. For the CDR3, the DNA is TGCGCCAGCCGGGGGGACTCTGGAAACACCATATATTTT.

The chain joins TRBV4-1 to TRBJ2-5; 7 nucleotides agree with TRBD1. Germline CDR1 reads MGHRA; CDR2 reads YSYEKL. The CDR3 runs 13 residues. The V and J ends lost 6 bases and 3 bases, in that order; junction bases with no gene match: 4. This CDR3 reads CASRRTGEETQYF. The CDR3 DNA follows: TGCGCCAGCAGAAGAACAGGGGAAGAGACCCAGTACTTC.

The chain combines TRBV11-3 with TRBJ2-5; TRBD2 is a possible D gene (5 bases). Germline loops: CDR1 SGHNT, CDR2 YENEEA. This CDR3 is built from 16 residues. Trimming cost V 1 base and J 2 bases, with 14 bases left between them. CDR3 amino acids: CASSLGVSEVQETQYF. As DNA, the CDR3 is TGTGCCAGCAGCTTAGGGGTTAGCGAGGTACAAGAGACCCAGTACTTC.

This clone was observed a single time. The chain combines TRBV2 with TRBJ2-1, with D uncertain. The CDR3 extends over 11 amino acids. From germline, CDR1 is SNHLY and CDR2 FYNNEI. V lost 3 bases and J lost 7, with 4 bases in between. The CDR3 DNA follows: TGTGCCAGCAGTGAGTCAAATGAGCAGTTCTTC. Translating it yields CASSESNEQFF.

The rearrangement links TRBV5-1 to TRBJ2-7, with 11 bases fitting TRBD2. Looked up from germline, CDR1 is SGHRS and CDR2 is YFSETQ. The CDR3 consists of 14 residues. The V segment lost 4 bases and the J segment 2 bases; nucleotides outside the gene matches: 2. CDR3 nucleotide sequence: TGCGCCAGCAGCCCGACTAGCGGGACCTACGAGCAGTACTTC. It encodes CASSPTSGTYEQYF.

This chain links TRBV27 with TRBJ1-1, with D tentatively TRBD1 (5 bases). Germline-derived CDR1 and CDR2 are MNHEY and SMNVEV (reference sequence). V gave up 1 base and J gave up 6 bases, with 6 bases separating them. The CDR3 is made up of 12 amino acids. The CDR3 coding sequence is TGTGCCAGCAGTTTATGGGGGTCTGAAGCTTTCTTT. It yields the protein CASSLWGSEAFF.

V and J are TRBV27 and TRBJ2-7; a possible D gene is TRBD2 (5 bases). Looked up from germline, CDR1 is MNHEY and CDR2 is SMNVEV (reference sequence). CDR3 length: 15 residues. Trimming cost V 4 bases and J 2 bases, with 15 bases left between them. This chain's CDR3 is CASSWGEASAYEQYF. The CDR3 nucleotides read TGTGCCAGCAGTTGGGGAGAAGCATCAGCCTACGAGCAGTACTTC.

This clone was seen more than once but under ten times. Other nucleotide sequences in the sample specify the same CDR3. The V call is TRBV30, the J call TRBJ1-1; D is possibly TRBD1 (5 bases). CDR3 length: 15 residues. V gave up 0 bases and J gave up 4 bases, with 15 bases separating them. The germline V gene has CDR1 GTSNPN and CDR2 SVGIG (reference sequence). DNA of the CDR3: TGTGCCTGGAGTGTACGGGGGAGGTCAGGCACTGAAGCTTTCTTT. The encoded protein is CAWSVRGRSGTEAFF.

The V gene is TRBV11-2, the J gene TRBJ2-7; a weak D match, TRBD2 (6 bases). Germline assignment: CDR1 SGHAT and CDR2 FQNNGV. V was shortened by 1 base and J by 0 bases, with 10 bases between the two germline ends. The CDR3 contains 15 residues. CDR3 loop: CASSLGAGSSYEQYF. CDR3 DNA: TGTGCCAGCAGCTTAGGGGCGGGGAGCTCCTACGAGCAGTACTTC.

This clone showed up just once. V is TRBV28 and J is TRBJ2-5; D is unclear. The CDR3 sequence is 15 residues long. Germline V lookup: CDR1 MDHEN, CDR2 SYDVKM. The ends were cut back, 4 bases at V and 5 bases at J, with 17 bases in the middle. CDR3 nucleotides: TGTGCCAGCAGTTCACCCGTAGAAGTTGGGGAGACCCAGTACTTC. Translated: CASSSPVEVGETQYF.

The V and J genes are TRBV6-5 and TRBJ2-7; the match to TRBD2 covers 13 bases. The J segment lost 6 bases and the V segment lost 6 bases, leaving 2 bases of the junction unmatched. Germline V gene sequence: CDR1 MNHEY, CDR2 SVGAGI. The CDR3 is 13 amino acids. The CDR3 reads CASRTSGRSEQYF. CDR3 in DNA: TGTGCCAGCAGGACTAGCGGGAGGAGCGAGCAGTACTTC.

The chain has TRBV28 and TRBJ1-1; D remains ambiguous. Germline CDR1 is MDHEN and CDR2 is SYDVKM. The CDR3 has 15 residues. Trimming removed 7 bases from V and 2 bases from J, with 17 bases in between. The CDR3 loop reads CASNPIGELNTEAFF. The CDR3 DNA sequence: TGTGCCAGCAACCCCATAGGAGAACTCAACACTGAAGCTTTCTTT.

The rearrangement links TRBV30 to TRBJ2-1, with TRBD1 identical over 10 bases. V was pared by 0 bases and J by 8 bases, with 7 bases of the junction left unmatched. The CDR3 is 15 amino acids. Germline-derived CDR1 and CDR2 are GTSNPN and SVGIG (reference sequence). This chain's CDR3 is CAWSVLGTGVDEQFF. The CDR3 DNA sequence: TGTGCCTGGAGTGTACTAGGGACAGGGGTGGATGAGCAGTTCTTC.

This chain links TRBV11-2 with TRBJ2-5; 7 bases map to TRBD1. Germline V gene data show CDR1 as SGHAT and CDR2 as FQNNGV. The CDR3 covers 14 residues. V trimming: 5 bases; J trimming: 2 bases; junction bases outside the gene matches: 5. The CDR3 bases are TGTGCCAGCAGCCCCGCAGGGGGTCAAGAGACCCAGTACTTC. Amino acid sequence: CASSPAGGQETQYF.

V and J are TRBV6-1 and TRBJ2-1, with D perhaps matching TRBD2 (5 bases). There are 16 residues in the CDR3. The V gene's germline CDR1 is MNHNS and CDR2 SASEGT. The germline V and J ends were trimmed by 1 base and 4 bases, with 14 bases remaining between them. The CDR3 is CASSEGSGEAYNEQFF. CDR3 DNA: TGTGCCAGCAGTGAAGGGAGCGGAGAGGCTTACAATGAGCAGTTCTTC.

The chain couples TRBV10-3 to TRBJ2-3, with D perhaps matching TRBD1 or TRBD2 (5 bases each). The CDR3 has 15 residues. With 10 bases removed from V and 4 bases from J, the gap between germline ends came to 21 bases. The V gene's germline CDR1 is ENHRY and CDR2 SYGVKD. CDR3 bases: TGTGCCACAGACACCGGGACCCAAGGGGCAGATACGCAGTATTTT. This gives the protein CATDTGTQGADTQYF.

This chain connects TRBV9 to TRBJ2-2; tentatively, D is TRBD1 (5 bases). Trimming left V 4 bases short and J 4 bases short, with 14 bases between. In germline, CDR1 is SGDLS, CDR2 YYNGEE. The CDR3 is 15 residues long. The CDR3 is CASSTTAGPTGELFF. The CDR3 DNA reads TGTGCCAGCAGCACGACAGCAGGCCCCACCGGGGAGCTGTTTTTT.

The table lists this clone with a count of one. The CDR3, as DNA: TGTGCCAGCTCTCCTAGCGGGAAGGACAATGAGCAGTTCTTC. Translated, it gives CASSPSGKDNEQFF. The chain links TRBV2 to TRBJ2-1; 9 nucleotides match TRBD2. Trimming at V came to 8 bases and at J to 5 bases, leaving 7 bases not matched to a gene. The CDR3 sequence is 14 residues long. Germline-derived CDR1 and CDR2 are SNHLY and FYNNEI.

This clone occurred once. CDR3 amino acids: CASSLDQGRGTQYF. The CDR3 DNA sequence: TGTGCCAGCAGCTTAGATCAGGGTCGTGGGACCCAGTACTTC. The genes are TRBV11-2 and TRBJ2-5, with a weak D call TRBD1 (5 bases). CDR1 is SGHAT and CDR2 is FQNNGV in the germline V gene. This CDR3 spans 14 amino acids. V was trimmed by 0 bases and J by 7 bases, leaving 12 bases between them. Together with reference TRBV11-2 and TRBJ2-5, the CDR3 gives the full variable domain: EAGVAQSPRYKIIEKRQSVAFWCNPISGHATLYWYQQILGQGPKLLIQFQNNGVVDDSQLPKDRFSAERLKGVDSTLKIQPAKLEDSAVYLCASSLDQGRGTQYFGPGTRLLVL.